These 27 T cell receptor beta chains came from one sample sequenced in a study of CD8 T cells in ankylosing spondylitis. TCRdb re-derived calls from the 5' RACE reads in MiXCR, one entry per CDR3 protein. The table shows approximately 350,000 distinct CDR3 sequences, with 20% to 25% occurring only once. The specimen sequenced was blood, either unsorted or a sorted T cell fraction (not recorded which). The receptor source for this set is a male donor with ankylosing spondylitis or in good health (not recorded which).

The chain has TRBV4-1 and TRBJ2-1, with TRBD1 as a possible D gene (5 bases). The germline V gene has CDR1 MGHRA and CDR2 YSYEKL. This CDR3 comprises 14 residues. With 0 bases removed from V and 6 bases from J, the gap between germline ends came to 9 bases. CDR3 protein: CASSQDSTGNEQFF. The CDR3 bases are TGCGCCAGCAGCCAAGATTCAACAGGCAATGAGCAGTTCTTC.

The J gene is TRBJ2-5, the V gene TRBV29-1; 7 nucleotides match TRBD1. The germline V gene has CDR1 SQVTM and CDR2 ANQGSEA. J gave up 5 bases and V 6 bases, and 6 bases lay outside the gene matches. CDR3 size: 12 residues. DNA for the CDR3: TGCAGCGTGGCCGAACAGGGGGAGACCCAGTACTTC. It codes for CSVAEQGETQYF.

V and J are TRBV4-1 and TRBJ1-1; unclear D gene. CDR1 is MGHRA and CDR2 is YSYEKL in the germline V gene. V shed 3 bases and J shed 4 bases, with 12 bases lying between them. The CDR3 runs to 14 residues. CDR3 in amino acids: CASSHWTGSTEAFF. CDR3 nucleotide sequence: TGCGCCAGCAGCCACTGGACCGGGAGCACTGAAGCTTTCTTT.

There are a few counts of this clonotype. The CDR3 reads CASSLETGSTDTQYF. The CDR3 coding sequence is TGTGCCAGCAGTTTGGAGACAGGGAGCACAGATACGCAGTATTTT. The chain carries TRBV12-3 or TRBV12-4 and TRBJ2-3; 7 bases are shared with TRBD1. V shed 3 bases and J 0 bases; nucleotides not matched to a gene: 3. This CDR3 has 15 amino acids.

V usage is TRBV7-9 and J usage is TRBJ2-1, with a tentative D call TRBD1 (5 bases). The germline V and J ends were trimmed by 0 bases and 7 bases, with 10 bases remaining between them. The CDR3 runs to 14 residues. Germline V gene lookup returns CDR1 SEHNR and CDR2 FQNEAQ (reference sequence). CDR3 protein: CASSLASAGNEQFF. DNA for the CDR3: TGTGCCAGCAGCTTAGCGAGCGCAGGGAATGAGCAGTTCTTC.

The chain joins TRBV20-1 to TRBJ2-1, with TRBD1 matching over 7 bases. The ends lost 5 bases at V and 5 bases at J; junction bases unmatched: 12. This CDR3 comprises 15 residues. CDR1 DFQATT and CDR2 SNEGSKA come from the germline V gene (reference sequence). This CDR3 reads CSAPPTGQPHNEQFF. Written as DNA, the CDR3 is TGCAGTGCTCCCCCGACGGGACAGCCCCACAATGAGCAGTTCTTC.

This clonotype came up a few times. V is TRBV6-6 and J is TRBJ2-7; D unclear. Germline loops: CDR1 MNHNY, CDR2 SVGAGI (reference sequence). Deletions cut 2 bases from V and 2 bases from J, with 4 bases between. This CDR3 has 12 residues. The CDR3 loop reads CASSYGTYEQYF. In DNA, the CDR3 is TGTGCCAGCAGTTACGGGACCTACGAGCAGTACTTC.

This chain connects TRBV29-1 to TRBJ2-3; D remains ambiguous. In germline, CDR1 is SQVTM, CDR2 ANQGSEA. The CDR3 totals 12 residues. V dropped 3 bases and J dropped 5 bases, with 9 bases sitting between them. CDR3 DNA: TGCAGCGTTGACAAGACCGGAGATACGCAGTATTTT. This codes for CSVDKTGDTQYF.

The rearrangement links TRBV3-1 to TRBJ2-5, with a tentative D call TRBD2 (7 bases). Germline values: CDR1 LGHDT, CDR2 YNNKEL (reference sequence). The CDR3 totals 16 residues. V was clipped by 0 bases and J by 3 bases, with 14 bases between them. As DNA, the CDR3 is TGTGCCAGCAGCCAAGAGGGGCTAGGGGGGGAAGAGACCCAGTACTTC. Its translation is CASSQEGLGGEETQYF.

The chain carries TRBV10-3 and TRBJ2-5, with D perhaps matching TRBD1 (5 bases). CDR3 length equals 17 residues. Germline CDR1 ENHRY, CDR2 SYGVKD. Trimming left V 3 bases short and J 0 bases short, with 17 bases between. For the CDR3, the DNA is TGTGCCATCAGTGACCCAAGACAGAGGCCCCACCAAGAGACCCAGTACTTC. Translation gives CAISDPRQRPHQETQYF.

To note about this clonotype: A much larger clone lies a single base off, so this may be a read error. This chain joins TRBV28 and TRBJ2-5, with 10 bases lining up with TRBD1. The germline V gene has CDR1 MDHEN and CDR2 SYDVKM. V dropped 2 bases and J dropped 5; count of bases not matched to a gene: 5. This CDR3 comprises 15 residues. CDR3 in amino acids: CASSLPGTGEETQYF. DNA for the CDR3: TGTGCCAGCAGTTTACCCGGGACAGGGGAGGAGACCCAGTACTTC.

This chain's CDR3 is CSASQEGRGGPGDTQYF. The CDR3 region has the DNA TGCAGTGCTAGTCAGGAGGGGCGGGGGGGCCCGGGAGATACGCAGTATTTT. The rearrangement uses TRBV20-1 and TRBJ2-3, with 9 bases matching TRBD2. The CDR3 is 17 amino acids. Per germline, CDR1 DFQATT and CDR2 SNEGSKA (reference sequence). V shed 3 bases and J 5 bases; nucleotides not matched to a gene: 15.

The chain has TRBV9 and TRBJ2-1; D gene unclear. The germline V gene has CDR1 SGDLS and CDR2 YYNGEE. V lost 2 bases and J lost 3, with 9 bases in between. The CDR3 totals 14 residues. DNA for the CDR3: TGTGCCAGCAGCGTCTCCAGGCTCTACAATGAGCAGTTCTTC. Protein: CASSVSRLYNEQFF.

The chain employs TRBV2 and TRBJ2-7; D might be TRBD2 (6 bases). Trimming shortened V by 0 bases and J by 6 bases, and 15 bases separated the two germline ends. The CDR3 covers 15 residues. Germline values: CDR1 SNHLY, CDR2 FYNNEI. CDR3 DNA: TGTGCCAGCAGTGAAGCGGTTCCCCTGGGGGGCGAGCAGTACTTC. This encodes CASSEAVPLGGEQYF.

A few counts support this clonotype. The V gene is TRBV15, the J gene TRBJ2-1, with D unresolved. The germline V and J ends were trimmed by 1 base and 6 bases, with 7 bases remaining between them. CDR1 is LNHNV and CDR2 is YYDKDF in the germline V gene (reference sequence). This CDR3 is 13 amino acids long. This CDR3 is CATSRVPGNEQFF. The CDR3 DNA sequence: TGTGCCACCAGCAGAGTCCCAGGCAATGAGCAGTTCTTC.

The V and J genes are TRBV6-1 and TRBJ1-1; D unresolved. V was pared by 5 bases and J by 2 bases, with 15 bases between. Germline V gene data show CDR1 as MNHNS and CDR2 as SASEGT. The CDR3 sequence is 15 residues long. Here the CDR3 reads CASSTSPVVNTEAFF. Written as DNA, the CDR3 is TGTGCCAGCAGTACCTCCCCTGTAGTTAACACTGAAGCTTTCTTT.

The V call is TRBV4-1, the J call TRBJ1-4, with no clear D. There are 14 residues in the CDR3. Germline loops: CDR1 MGHRA, CDR2 YSYEKL. V lost 3 bases, J lost 1 base, and 6 bases lay in between. CDR3 nucleotide sequence: TGCGCCAGCAGCCAGATGGAAACTAATGAAAAACTGTTTTTT. The encoded protein is CASSQMETNEKLFF.

Only a few counts were recorded for this clonotype. V and J are TRBV12-3 or TRBV12-4 and TRBJ2-1, with D possibly being TRBD1 or TRBD2 (5 bases each). V lost 9 bases, J lost 14 bases, and 14 bases lay in between. This CDR3 contains 10 residues. CDR3 sequence reads: CASRGPAEFF. Here the CDR3 DNA reads TGTGCCAGTCGGGGCCCCGCGGAGTTCTTC.

This clonotype was detected once. V and J are TRBV4-2 and TRBJ2-3; TRBD2 matches at 13 bases. V trimming: 3 bases; J trimming: 3 bases; junction bases outside the gene matches: 9. CDR1 and CDR2 (germline): LGHNA, YNFKEQ. The CDR3 sequence is 18 residues long. CDR3 DNA: TGTGCCAGCAGCCATGATGGACGGACTAGCGGGGGAACAGATACGCAGTATTTT. Protein sequence: CASSHDGRTSGGTDTQYF.

The rearrangement joins TRBV3-1 to TRBJ2-1, with D possibly matching TRBD1 (5 bases). Germline CDR1 is LGHDT and CDR2 is YNNKEL (reference sequence). This CDR3 is 17 amino acids long. V was shortened by 0 bases and J by 5 bases, with 17 bases between the two germline ends. For the CDR3, the DNA is TGTGCCAGCAGCCAAGATCTGGCTCAGGGCGCAAACAATGAGCAGTTCTTC. This sequence encodes CASSQDLAQGANNEQFF.

The V and J genes are TRBV9 and TRBJ2-7; D possibly matches TRBD1 or TRBD2 (5 bases each). Trimming removed 3 bases from V and 4 bases from J, with 14 bases in between. Per germline, CDR1 SGDLS and CDR2 YYNGEE. The CDR3 extends over 14 amino acids. As DNA, the CDR3 is TGTGCCAGCAGCGGATCCCTTGGGGGTTACGAGCAGTACTTC. Translated, it gives CASSGSLGGYEQYF.

This clonotype showed up many times. The chain joins TRBV28 to TRBJ2-7; 9 bases align to TRBD2. The CDR3 loop spans 14 amino acids. J was trimmed by 1 base and V by 2 bases; bases with no gene match: 0. Germline CDR1 MDHEN, CDR2 SYDVKM. In nucleotides, the CDR3 is TGTGCCAGCAGTTTAACTAGCGGGTCCTACGAGCAGTACTTC. This sequence encodes CASSLTSGSYEQYF.

The gene calls are TRBV10-2 and TRBJ2-7; 8 bases are a match to TRBD1. Germline CDR1 reads WSHSY; CDR2 reads SAAADI. V gave up 3 bases and J gave up 4 bases; unmatched junction bases: 5. The CDR3 extends over 14 amino acids. The CDR3 sequence is CASSDQGARYEQYF. CDR3 DNA sequence: TGCGCCAGCAGTGATCAGGGGGCGCGTTACGAGCAGTACTTC.

This clonotype was recorded a few times. The CDR3 nucleotides are TGTGCCAGCAGTGACAGGCAGGTCCCCTACGAGCAGTACTTC. Translated: CASSDRQVPYEQYF. The V and J genes are TRBV2 and TRBJ2-7; no clear D gene. The V and J ends lost 3 bases and 2 bases respectively, with 11 bases between them. Germline assignment: CDR1 SNHLY and CDR2 FYNNEI. The CDR3 has 14 residues.

The chain is built from TRBV5-6 and TRBJ2-1, with a tentative D call TRBD1 (6 bases). With 4 bases removed from V and 0 bases from J, the gap between germline ends came to 14 bases. CDR1 and CDR2 (germline): SGHDT, YYEEEE. The CDR3 extends over 16 amino acids. The chain's CDR3 is CASSEDSMSSYNEQFF. In DNA form, the CDR3 reads TGTGCCAGCAGCGAGGACAGCATGAGCTCCTACAATGAGCAGTTCTTC. The whole variable domain, filled in from reference TRBV5-6 and TRBJ2-1, reads DAGVTQSPTHLIKTRGQQVTLRCSPKSGHDTVSWYQQALGQGPQFIFQYYEEEERQRGNFPDRFSGHQFPNYSSELNVNALLLGDSALYLCASSEDSMSSYNEQFFGPGTRLTVL.

This chain connects TRBV11-1 to TRBJ2-5, with D maybe TRBD2 (5 bases). Germline values: CDR1 SGHAT, CDR2 FQDESV (reference sequence). Trimming left V 4 bases short and J 4 bases short, with 13 bases between. The CDR3 loop spans 14 amino acids. As DNA, the CDR3 is TGTGCCAGCAGCTCGGACCTGGGGAGAGAGACCCAGTACTTC. Translated: CASSSDLGRETQYF.

This clonotype has more than one count but fewer than ten. The chain carries TRBV20-1 and TRBJ2-1; 10 bases are a match to TRBD2. This CDR3 contains 15 residues. J was trimmed by 0 bases and V by 4 bases; bases with no gene match: 3. Looked up from germline, CDR1 is DFQATT and CDR2 is SNEGSKA (reference sequence). The CDR3 is CSAKSGGGSYNEQFF. The CDR3 DNA follows: TGCAGTGCTAAAAGCGGGGGGGGCTCCTACAATGAGCAGTTCTTC.